Below are 8 T cell receptor beta chains sequenced from a single sample in a study of blood T cell repertoires in COVID-19. Repertoires were generated with immunoSEQ multiplex PCR, while TCRdb's copy carries only in-frame clones and drops some. The sample lists about 270,000 clones, about 88% seen once, with over 4% in the top ten. The sample comprised peripheral blood. The receptors were gathered from a man between 60 and 70 years old who had recovered from COVID-19.

The chain uses TRBV18 and TRBJ2-7, with D tentatively TRBD1 (5 bases). The V end was cut by 5 bases, the J end by 6 bases, with 17 bases between. Germline V gene sequence: CDR1 KGHSH, CDR2 LQKENI. This CDR3 has 14 amino acids. CDR3 residues: CASSAGLLGREQYF. CDR3 bases: TGTGCCAGCTCAGCAGGGCTTCTTGGCCGCGAGCAGTACTTC. Looking up the rest from reference TRBV18 and TRBJ2-7 gives the full variable domain: NAGVMQNPRHLVRRRGQEARLRCSPMKGHSHVYWYRQLPEEGLKFMVYLQKENIIDESGMPKERFSAEFPKEGPSILRIQQVVRGDSAAYFCASSAGLLGREQYFGPGTRLTVT.

V gene TRBV4-2 combines with J gene TRBJ1-4, with unresolved D. Germline CDR1 and CDR2: LGHNA and YNFKEQ. Between the trimmed V and J ends, which lost 2 bases and 0 bases, there was a span of 7 bases. CDR3 length: 15 residues. DNA for the CDR3: TGTGCCAGCAGCCAACCGGGGACAACTAATGAAAAACTGTTTTTT. This gives the protein CASSQPGTTNEKLFF.

The chain uses TRBV5-1 and TRBJ1-4; 7 bases are shared with TRBD1. The V and J ends lost 1 base and 7 bases, in that order; junction bases with no gene match: 10. The CDR3 contains 16 residues. Germline values: CDR1 SGHRS, CDR2 YFSETQ. DNA of the CDR3: TGCGCCAGCAGCTTGCGAACGACAGGGCTGGCTGAAAAACTGTTTTTT. This translates into CASSLRTTGLAEKLFF.

V is TRBV7-3 and J is TRBJ2-2, with 11 bases lining up with TRBD2. With V trimmed by 6 bases and J by 2 bases, 5 bases remained unmatched. The germline V gene encodes CDR1 SGHTA and CDR2 FQGTGA. This CDR3 spans 16 amino acids. This CDR3 reads CASSLGLAANTGELFF. The DNA for the CDR3 is TGTGCCAGCAGTTTGGGACTAGCGGCAAACACCGGGGAGCTGTTTTTT.

V and J are TRBV12-3 or TRBV12-4 and TRBJ1-2; D not certain. The CDR3 is 13 amino acids. V lost 5 bases and J lost 2, with 9 bases in between. The CDR3 region is CASSLTPNYGYTF. CDR3 nucleotide sequence: TGTGCCAGCAGTCTGACACCAAACTATGGCTACACCTTC.

This sequence joins TRBV11-2 and TRBJ2-7, with 9 bases fitting TRBD2. This CDR3 comprises 14 residues. The ends lost 3 bases at V and 5 bases at J; junction bases unmatched: 5. CDR1 and CDR2 (germline): SGHAT, FQNNGV. The CDR3, as DNA: TGTGCCAGCAGCTTGGCGGGACTAGCCCACGAGCAGTACTTC. The encoded protein is CASSLAGLAHEQYF.

This chain uses TRBV7-8 with TRBJ2-5; TRBD2 might be the D (7 bases). CDR3 length: 17 residues. Germline V gene sequence: CDR1 SGHVS, CDR2 FQNEAQ. With 5 bases removed from V and 4 bases from J, the gap between germline ends came to 23 bases. Written as DNA, the CDR3 is TGTGCCAGCAGCCCAGCGGTGGCGGGGGCCTTAGGAGAGACCCAGTACTTC. Translated: CASSPAVAGALGETQYF.

The chain uses TRBV5-1 and TRBJ2-3, with TRBD1 matching 8 bases. In germline, CDR1 is SGHRS, CDR2 YFSETQ. After removal of 4 bases from V and 2 bases from J, the junction contained 6 bases not matched to a gene. The CDR3 extends over 15 amino acids. DNA of the CDR3: TGCGCCAGCAGCCCCGGACAGGGCCCCACAGATACGCAGTATTTT. The encoded protein is CASSPGQGPTDTQYF.